This TCR beta chain was sequenced during a study of Graves' ophthalmopathy and Graves' hyperthyroidism. In its sample, this clonotype was seen a few times. The antigen is undetermined. It was from 10 ml of fresh peripheral blood that the PBMCs came. TCR beta CDR3 amplification used RNA transcripts. The first-round RT-PCR employed HTBI primers together with the Qiagen OneStep RT-PCR kit. A multiplex PCR was then performed as the second round. TCRdb fed the multiplex PCR reads into MiXCR, producing one record per CDR3 protein. The profile shows fewer than 650,000 distinct CDR3 sequences, approximately 21% of them singletons. V was shortened by 7 bases and J by 9 bases, with 19 bases between the two germline ends. The CDR3 is 14 residues long. In germline, CDR1 is MNHNS, CDR2 SASEGT. The study's findings and limits: Ophthalmopathy progression was predicted by the model at about 69% sensitivity and approximately 73% specificity. Built on 13 signatures, a model told ophthalmopathy apart from stable hyperthyroidism with around 90% sensitivity and roughly 80% specificity.

The source of this sequence is a woman younger than 30 with stable Graves' hyperthyroidism. Some clones in this sample may be carry-over from other donors' samples. The specimen was peripheral blood. The V and J genes are TRBV6-1 and TRBJ1-5; D not resolved. As DNA, the CDR3 is TGTGCCAGCATCGCAGACGCCTCCCGGGGGCCCCAGCATTTT. Translation: CASIADASRGPQHF.